This is a list of T cell receptor beta chains from one sample in a study of cytomegalovirus exposure and HLA in healthy donors. Using immunoSEQ multiplex PCR, the repertoire was profiled, and TCRdb retains in-frame clones only, with some absent. The table includes approximately 190,000 clones, 78% detected once. The specimen was PBMCs. Receptors were obtained from a woman in her thirties in good health and CMV-seropositive. Both conserved end residues are part of each CDR3. A D gene is named only where the DNA matches it firmly. Clone size, where shown, is once, few, many, or a class for clones that have expanded.

clone size: NA
J gene: TRBJ1-4
D gene: NA
V gene: TRBV30
CDR3 protein: CAWSVGLPNEKLFF
CDR3 DNA: TGTGCCTGGAGTGTGGGCCTTCCTAATGAAAAACTGTTTTTT

clone size: NA
J gene: TRBJ2-3
D gene: NA
V gene: TRBV30
CDR3 protein: CAWNRGTDTQYF
CDR3 DNA: TGTGCCTGGAACAGGGGCACAGATACGCAGTATTTT

clone size: NA
J gene: TRBJ2-7
D gene: NA
V gene: TRBV27
CDR3 protein: CASRRRDSSYEQYF
CDR3 DNA: TGTGCCAGCAGGCGGCGGGATAGCTCCTACGAGCAGTACTTC

clone size: NA
J gene: TRBJ1-5
D gene: NA
V gene: TRBV7-8
CDR3 protein: CASSVGGVQQPQHF
CDR3 DNA: TGTGCCAGCAGCGTCGGGGGGGTACAGCAGCCCCAGCATTTT

clone size: NA
J gene: TRBJ2-7
D gene: NA
V gene: TRBV27
CDR3 protein: CASSFRGGPFYEQYF
CDR3 DNA: TGTGCCAGCAGTTTTAGAGGGGGTCCCTTTTACGAGCAGTACTTC

clone size: NA
J gene: TRBJ1-4
D gene: NA
V gene: TRBV5-1
CDR3 protein: CASSSDSNEKLFF
CDR3 DNA: TGCGCCAGCAGCTCGGACTCTAATGAAAAACTGTTTTTT

clone size: NA
J gene: TRBJ2-1
D gene: NA
V gene: TRBV19
CDR3 protein: CASTWGHTSREQFF
CDR3 DNA: TGTGCCAGTACGTGGGGACACACGTCGCGGGAGCAGTTCTTC

clone size: few
J gene: TRBJ2-1
D gene: NA
V gene: TRBV4-2
CDR3 protein: CASSHYTVAETYNEQFF
CDR3 DNA: TGTGCCAGCAGCCACTATACTGTAGCGGAGACCTACAATGAGCAGTTCTTC

clone size: NA
J gene: TRBJ1-2
D gene: NA
V gene: TRBV4-3
CDR3 protein: CASSQVGTAAFYGYTF
CDR3 DNA: TGCGCCAGCAGCCAAGTGGGAACAGCGGCGTTCTATGGCTACACCTTC

clone size: NA
J gene: TRBJ1-3
D gene: TRBD1
V gene: TRBV18
CDR3 protein: CASSPDRVEGNTIYF
CDR3 DNA: TGTGCCAGCTCACCAGACAGGGTGGAAGGAAACACCATATATTTT

clone size: NA
J gene: TRBJ1-4
D gene: NA
V gene: TRBV5-4
CDR3 protein: CASSFEASNEKLFF
CDR3 DNA: TGTGCCAGCAGCTTCGAGGCCTCTAATGAAAAACTGTTTTTT